This T cell receptor beta chain was identified during a study of early stage breast cancer tumors. Study details: Most invasive tumors, about 75% of the 16, were ER+/PR+/HER2-. Study results and limitations: Tumors had about 2.5-fold higher T cell density and higher clonality than adjacent normal breast tissue. Enriched TCRB sequences shared across patients were mostly commonly generated sequences.

Assay used: immunoSEQ multiplex PCR; TCRdb lists only in-frame clones, some missing. Here the sample spans around 25,000 clones, over 60% being singletons. Worth noting for this clone: The antigen is unknown.

Sequencing was done on a sample of breast tumor tissue. The TCR sequence derives from a person aged 55 to 75 with breast cancer.

The CDR3, as DNA: TGTGCCAGCAGCCCCTATACAGGGCAAGAGACCCAGTACTTC. It specifies CASSPYTGQETQYF. This chain links TRBV7-9 with TRBJ2-5, with D perhaps TRBD1 (6 bases). CDR1 and CDR2 from the germline V gene are SEHNR and FQNEAQ (reference sequence). The CDR3 is made up of 14 amino acids. Trimming shortened V by 5 bases and J by 2 bases, and 12 bases separated the two germline ends. The entire variable domain, with the rest obtained from reference TRBV7-9 and TRBJ2-5, is as follows: DTGVSQNPRHKITKRGQNVTFRCDPISEHNRLYWYRQTLGQGPEFLTYFQNEAQLEKSRLLSDRFSAERPKGSFSTLEIQRTEQGDSAMYLCASSPYTGQETQYFGPGTRLLVL.